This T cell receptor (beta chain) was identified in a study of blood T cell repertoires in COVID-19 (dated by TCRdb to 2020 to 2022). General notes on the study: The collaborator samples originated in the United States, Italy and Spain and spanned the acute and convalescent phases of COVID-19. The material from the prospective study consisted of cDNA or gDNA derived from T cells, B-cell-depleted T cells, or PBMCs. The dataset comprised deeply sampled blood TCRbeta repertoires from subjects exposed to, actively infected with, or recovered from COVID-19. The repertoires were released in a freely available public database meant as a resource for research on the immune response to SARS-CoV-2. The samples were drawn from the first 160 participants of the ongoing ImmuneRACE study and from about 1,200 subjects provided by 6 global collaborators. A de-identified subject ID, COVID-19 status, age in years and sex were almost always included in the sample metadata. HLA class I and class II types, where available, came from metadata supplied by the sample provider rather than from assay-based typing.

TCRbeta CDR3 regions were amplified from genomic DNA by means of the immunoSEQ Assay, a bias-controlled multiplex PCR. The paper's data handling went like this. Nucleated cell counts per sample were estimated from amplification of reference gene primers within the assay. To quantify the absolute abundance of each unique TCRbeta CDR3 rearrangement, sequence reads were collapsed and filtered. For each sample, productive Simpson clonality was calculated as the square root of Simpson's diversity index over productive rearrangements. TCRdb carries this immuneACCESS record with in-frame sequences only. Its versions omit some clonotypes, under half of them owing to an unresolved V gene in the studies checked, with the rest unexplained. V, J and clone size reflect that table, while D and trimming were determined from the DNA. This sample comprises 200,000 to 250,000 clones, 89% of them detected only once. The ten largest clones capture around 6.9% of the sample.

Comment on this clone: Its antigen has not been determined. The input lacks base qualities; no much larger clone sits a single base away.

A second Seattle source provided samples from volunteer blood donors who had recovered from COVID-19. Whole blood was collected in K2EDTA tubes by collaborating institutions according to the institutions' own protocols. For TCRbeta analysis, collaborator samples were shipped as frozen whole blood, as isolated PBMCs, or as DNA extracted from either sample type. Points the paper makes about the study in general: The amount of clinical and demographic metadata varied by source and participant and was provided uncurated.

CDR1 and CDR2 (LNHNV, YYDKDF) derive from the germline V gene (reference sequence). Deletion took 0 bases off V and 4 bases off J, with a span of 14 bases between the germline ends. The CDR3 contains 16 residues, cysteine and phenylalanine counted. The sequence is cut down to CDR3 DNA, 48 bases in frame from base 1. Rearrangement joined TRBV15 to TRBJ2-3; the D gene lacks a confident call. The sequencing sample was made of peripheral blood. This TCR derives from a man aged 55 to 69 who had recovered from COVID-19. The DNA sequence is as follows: TGTGCCACCAGCAGAGATCATGGAGCAGCGTCAGATACGCAGTATTTT. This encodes CATSRDHGAASDTQYF.